The rows below give T cell receptor beta chains drawn from one sample of a study of blood T cell repertoires in COVID-19. Here immunoSEQ multiplex PCR was the method, and the copy in TCRdb shows in-frame clones only, minus some. The repertoire has 250,000 to 350,000 clones, around nine tenths of them found once; the top ten carry approximately 10%. Sequenced material: peripheral blood. Receptor source: a woman aged 30 to 39 with COVID-19, enrolled during active disease. Both conserved end residues are part of each CDR3. The order of the fields is D gene, V gene, clone size, J gene, CDR3 DNA, CDR3 protein. The D gene is left open where the match is weak. Clone size is not always given. Where it is, it says once, few, many or a class for expanded clones.

D: NA
V: TRBV11-2
size: NA
J: TRBJ1-2
DNA: TGTGCCAGCAGCCCCCCGGGCGCGGGTAACTATGGCTACACCTTC
CDR3: CASSPPGAGNYGYTF

D: NA
V: TRBV11-2
size: NA
J: TRBJ1-6
DNA: TGTGCCAGCAGCTTAGGGGACTACTATAATTCACCCCTCCACTTT
CDR3: CASSLGDYYNSPLHF

D: NA
V: TRBV5-1
size: NA
J: TRBJ2-7
DNA: TGCGCCAGCAGCCTAGGGGCACGACTTTCCTACGAGCAGTACTTC
CDR3: CASSLGARLSYEQYF

D: NA
V: TRBV28
size: NA
J: TRBJ2-1
DNA: TGTGCCAGCAGTTTAACGCTAGGCAATGAGCAGTTCTTC
CDR3: CASSLTLGNEQFF

D: TRBD1
V: TRBV6-5
size: NA
J: TRBJ1-6
DNA: TGTGCCAGCAGTTACGGGGACAGGGGGTTTTCACCCCTCCACTTT
CDR3: CASSYGDRGFSPLHF

D: NA
V: TRBV28
size: NA
J: TRBJ2-1
DNA: TGTGCCAGCAGTCCTCCGGGGGACCGCCCTTACAATGAGCAGTTCTTC
CDR3: CASSPPGDRPYNEQFF

D: NA
V: TRBV6-5
size: once
J: TRBJ2-2
DNA: TGTGCCAGCGGGCAGACGTCGAACACCGGGGAGCTGTTTTTT
CDR3: CASGQTSNTGELFF

D: NA
V: TRBV19
size: NA
J: TRBJ1-1
DNA: TGTGCCAGTAGTACTGAGACTCGCCGGGCTGAAGCTTTCTTT
CDR3: CASSTETRRAEAFF

D: NA
V: TRBV28
size: NA
J: TRBJ1-5
DNA: TGTGCCAGCAGCGTACAGGTGACTTACAATCAGCCCCAGCATTTT
CDR3: CASSVQVTYNQPQHF

D: TRBD1
V: TRBV5-1
size: NA
J: TRBJ2-3
DNA: TGCGCCAGCAGCCCGGGACAGGGGACAGATACGCAGTATTTT
CDR3: CASSPGQGTDTQYF